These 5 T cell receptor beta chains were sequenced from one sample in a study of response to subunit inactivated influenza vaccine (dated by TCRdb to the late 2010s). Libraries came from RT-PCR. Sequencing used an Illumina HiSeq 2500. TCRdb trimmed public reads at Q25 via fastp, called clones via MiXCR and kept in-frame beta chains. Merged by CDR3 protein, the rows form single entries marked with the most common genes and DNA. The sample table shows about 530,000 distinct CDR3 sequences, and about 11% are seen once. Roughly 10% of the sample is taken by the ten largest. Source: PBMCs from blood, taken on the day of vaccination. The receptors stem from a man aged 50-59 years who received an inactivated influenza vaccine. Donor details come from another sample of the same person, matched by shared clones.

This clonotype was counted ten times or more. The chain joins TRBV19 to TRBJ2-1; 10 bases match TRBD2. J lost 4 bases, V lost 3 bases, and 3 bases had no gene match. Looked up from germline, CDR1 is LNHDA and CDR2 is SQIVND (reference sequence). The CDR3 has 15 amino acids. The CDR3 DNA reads TGTGCCAGTAGTATCTCTAGCGGGGGTTACAATGAGCAGTTCTTC. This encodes CASSISSGGYNEQFF. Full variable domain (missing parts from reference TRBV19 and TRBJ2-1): DGGITQSPKYLFRKEGQNVTLSCEQNLNHDAMYWYRQDPGQGLRLIYYSQIVNDFQKGDIAEGYSVSREKKESFPLTVTSAQKNPTAFYLCASSISSGGYNEQFFGPGTRLTVL.

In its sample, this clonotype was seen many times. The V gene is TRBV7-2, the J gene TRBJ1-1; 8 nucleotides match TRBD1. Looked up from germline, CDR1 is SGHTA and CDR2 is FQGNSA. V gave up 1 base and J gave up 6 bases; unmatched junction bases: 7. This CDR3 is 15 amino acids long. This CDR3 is CASSLGTGQFAEAFF. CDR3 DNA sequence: TGTGCCAGCAGCTTAGGGACAGGGCAGTTCGCTGAAGCTTTCTTT. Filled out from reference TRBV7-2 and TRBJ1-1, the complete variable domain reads GAGVSQSPSNKVTEKGKDVELRCDPISGHTALYWYRQSLGQGLEFLIYFQGNSAPDKSGLPSDRFSAERTGGSVSTLTIQRTQQEDSAVYLCASSLGTGQFAEAFFGQGTRLTVV.

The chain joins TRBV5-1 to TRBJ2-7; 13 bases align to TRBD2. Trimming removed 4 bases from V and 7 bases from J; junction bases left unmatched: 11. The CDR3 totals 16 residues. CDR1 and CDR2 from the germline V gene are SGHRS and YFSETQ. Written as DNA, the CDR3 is TGCGCCAGCAGCCCTGGACTAGCGGGAGAAAGGACTGAGCAGTACTTC. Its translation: CASSPGLAGERTEQYF. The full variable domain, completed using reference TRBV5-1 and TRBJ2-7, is KAGVTQTPRYLIKTRGQQVTLSCSPISGHRSVSWYQQTPGQGLQFLFEYFSETQRNKGNFPGRFSGRQFSNSRSEMNVSTLELGDSALYLCASSPGLAGERTEQYFGPGTRLTVT.

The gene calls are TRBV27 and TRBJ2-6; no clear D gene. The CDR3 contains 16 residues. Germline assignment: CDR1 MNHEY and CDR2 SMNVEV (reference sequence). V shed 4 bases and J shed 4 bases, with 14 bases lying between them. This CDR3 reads CASSSRTGLGANVLTF. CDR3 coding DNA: TGTGCCAGCAGTTCGAGGACGGGTCTAGGGGCCAACGTCCTGACTTTC.

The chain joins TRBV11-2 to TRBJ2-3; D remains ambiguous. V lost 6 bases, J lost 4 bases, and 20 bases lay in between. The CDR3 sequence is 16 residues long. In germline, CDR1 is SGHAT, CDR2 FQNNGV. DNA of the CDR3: TGTGCCAGCAGATCCCCGGGTAGGCGGACCTCAGATACGCAGTATTTT. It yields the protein CASRSPGRRTSDTQYF.